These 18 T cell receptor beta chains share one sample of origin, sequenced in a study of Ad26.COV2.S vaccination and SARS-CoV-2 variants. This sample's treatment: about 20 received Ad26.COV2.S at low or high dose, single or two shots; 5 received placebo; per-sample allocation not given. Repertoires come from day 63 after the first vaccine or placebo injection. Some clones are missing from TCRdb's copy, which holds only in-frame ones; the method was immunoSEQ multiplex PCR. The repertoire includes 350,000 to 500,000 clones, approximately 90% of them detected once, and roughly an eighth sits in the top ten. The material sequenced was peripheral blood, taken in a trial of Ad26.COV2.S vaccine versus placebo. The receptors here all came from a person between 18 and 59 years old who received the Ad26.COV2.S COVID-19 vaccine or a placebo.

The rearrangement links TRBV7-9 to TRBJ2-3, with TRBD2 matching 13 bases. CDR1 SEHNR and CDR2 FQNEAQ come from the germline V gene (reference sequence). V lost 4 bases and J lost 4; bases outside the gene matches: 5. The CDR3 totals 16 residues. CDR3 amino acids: CASSSLAGGGPDTQYF. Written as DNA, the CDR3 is TGTGCCAGCAGCTCACTAGCGGGAGGGGGGCCAGATACGCAGTATTTT.

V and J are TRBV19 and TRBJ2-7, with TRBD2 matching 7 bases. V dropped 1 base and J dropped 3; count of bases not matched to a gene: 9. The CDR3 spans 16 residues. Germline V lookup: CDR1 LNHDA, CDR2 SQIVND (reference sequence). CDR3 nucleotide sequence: TGTGCCAGTAGTATAGGGTTCTTTTCGGGAGGCTACGAGCAGTACTTC. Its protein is CASSIGFFSGGYEQYF.

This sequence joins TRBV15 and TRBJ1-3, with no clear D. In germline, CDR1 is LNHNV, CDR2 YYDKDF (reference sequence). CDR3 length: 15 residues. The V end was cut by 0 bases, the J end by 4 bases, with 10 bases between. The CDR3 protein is CATSRDLGIGNTIYF. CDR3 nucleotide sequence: TGTGCCACCAGCAGAGATCTGGGGATCGGAAACACCATATATTTT.

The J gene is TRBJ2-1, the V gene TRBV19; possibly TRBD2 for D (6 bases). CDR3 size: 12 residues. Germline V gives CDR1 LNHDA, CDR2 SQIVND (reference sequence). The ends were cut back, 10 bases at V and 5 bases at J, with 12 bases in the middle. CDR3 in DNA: TGTGCCACCCGGGACTTCCACAATGAGCAGTTCTTC. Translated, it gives CATRDFHNEQFF. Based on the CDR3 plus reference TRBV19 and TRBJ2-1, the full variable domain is DGGITQSPKYLFRKEGQNVTLSCEQNLNHDAMYWYRQDPGQGLRLIYYSQIVNDFQKGDIAEGYSVSREKKESFPLTVTSAQKNPTAFYLCATRDFHNEQFFGPGTRLTVL.

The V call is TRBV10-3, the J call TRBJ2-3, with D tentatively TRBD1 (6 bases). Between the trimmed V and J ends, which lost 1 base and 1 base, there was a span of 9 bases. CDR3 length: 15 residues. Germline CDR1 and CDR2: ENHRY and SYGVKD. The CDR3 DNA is TGTGCCATCAGTGAGTATCACAGGGGCACAGATACGCAGTATTTT. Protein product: CAISEYHRGTDTQYF.

In DNA form, the CDR3 reads TGCAGCGTTGACCCGGCCAGCACAGATACGCAGTATTTT. Translation gives CSVDPASTDTQYF. The chain joins TRBV29-1 to TRBJ2-3; D gene unclear. Trimming stripped 3 bases from V and 0 bases from J, with 7 bases between. CDR1 is SQVTM, CDR2 ANQGSEA, per germline. This CDR3 is built from 13 residues.

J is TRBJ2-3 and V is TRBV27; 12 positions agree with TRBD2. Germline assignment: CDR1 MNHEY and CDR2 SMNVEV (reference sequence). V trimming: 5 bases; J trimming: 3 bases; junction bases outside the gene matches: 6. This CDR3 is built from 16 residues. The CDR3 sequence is CASSPLLAGGTDTQYF. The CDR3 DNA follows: TGTGCCAGCAGTCCTCTGCTAGCGGGAGGGACAGATACGCAGTATTTT.

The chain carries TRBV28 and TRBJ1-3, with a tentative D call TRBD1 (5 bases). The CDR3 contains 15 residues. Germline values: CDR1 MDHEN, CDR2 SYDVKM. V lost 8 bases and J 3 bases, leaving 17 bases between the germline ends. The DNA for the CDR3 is TGTGCCAGCTCCCTTGGCGGGGCAAGTGGAAACACCATATATTTT. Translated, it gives CASSLGGASGNTIYF.

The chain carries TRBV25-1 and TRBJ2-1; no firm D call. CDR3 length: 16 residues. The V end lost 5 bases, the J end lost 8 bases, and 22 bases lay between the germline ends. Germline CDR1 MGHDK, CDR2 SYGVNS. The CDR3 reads CASSPARVLSRDEQFF. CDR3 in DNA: TGTGCCAGCAGTCCAGCCCGGGTCCTCAGTCGGGATGAGCAGTTCTTC.

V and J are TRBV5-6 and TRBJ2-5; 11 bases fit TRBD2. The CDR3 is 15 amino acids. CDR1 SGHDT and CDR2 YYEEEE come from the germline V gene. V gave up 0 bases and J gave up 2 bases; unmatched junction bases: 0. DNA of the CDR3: TGTGCCAGCAGCTTGGCTAGCGGGGGGCAAGAGACCCAGTACTTC. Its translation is CASSLASGGQETQYF.

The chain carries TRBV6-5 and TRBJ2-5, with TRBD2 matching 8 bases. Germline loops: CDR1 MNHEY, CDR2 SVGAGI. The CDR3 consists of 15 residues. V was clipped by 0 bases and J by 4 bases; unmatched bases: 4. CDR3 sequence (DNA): TGTGCCAGCAGTTACTCCCGGACTAGCTTAGAGACCCAGTACTTC. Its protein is CASSYSRTSLETQYF.

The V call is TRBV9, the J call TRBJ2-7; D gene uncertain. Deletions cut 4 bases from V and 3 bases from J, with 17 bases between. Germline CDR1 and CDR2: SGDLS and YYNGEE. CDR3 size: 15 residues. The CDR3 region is CASSPSARFDYEQYF. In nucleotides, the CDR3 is TGTGCCAGCAGCCCCTCAGCTCGGTTTGACTACGAGCAGTACTTC.

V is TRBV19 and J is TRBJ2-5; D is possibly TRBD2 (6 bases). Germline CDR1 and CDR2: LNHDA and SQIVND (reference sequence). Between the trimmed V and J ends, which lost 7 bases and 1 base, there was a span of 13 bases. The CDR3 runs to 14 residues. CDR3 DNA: TGTGCCAGTAAGCTAGCGCCTGCCCAAGAGACCCAGTACTTC. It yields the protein CASKLAPAQETQYF.

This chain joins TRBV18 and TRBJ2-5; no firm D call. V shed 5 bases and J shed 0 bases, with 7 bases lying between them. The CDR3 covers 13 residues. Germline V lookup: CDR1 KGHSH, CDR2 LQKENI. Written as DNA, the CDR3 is TGTGCCAGCTCAGAAAAAAACCAAGAGACCCAGTACTTC. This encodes CASSEKNQETQYF.

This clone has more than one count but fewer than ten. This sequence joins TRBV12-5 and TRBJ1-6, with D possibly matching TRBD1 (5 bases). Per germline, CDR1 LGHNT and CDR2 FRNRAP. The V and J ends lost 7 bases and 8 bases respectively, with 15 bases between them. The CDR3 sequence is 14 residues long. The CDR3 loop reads CASALGGFYSPLHF. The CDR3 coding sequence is TGTGCTAGTGCCTTGGGGGGGTTTTATTCACCCCTCCACTTT.

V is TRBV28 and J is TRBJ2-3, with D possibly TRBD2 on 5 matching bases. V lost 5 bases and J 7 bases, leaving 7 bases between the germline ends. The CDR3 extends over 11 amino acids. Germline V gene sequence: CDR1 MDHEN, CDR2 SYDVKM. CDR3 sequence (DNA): TGTGCCAGCAGTGAGGGTTATACGCAGTATTTT. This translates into CASSEGYTQYF.

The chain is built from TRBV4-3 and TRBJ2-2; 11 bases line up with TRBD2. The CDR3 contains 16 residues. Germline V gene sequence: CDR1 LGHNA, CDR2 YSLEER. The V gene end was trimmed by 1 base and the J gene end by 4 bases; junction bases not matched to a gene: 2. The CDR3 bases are TGCGCCAGCAGCCAAGGTGGGACTAGCGGCACCGGGGAGCTGTTTTTT. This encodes CASSQGGTSGTGELFF.

The DNA of the CDR3 is TGTGCTAGTGGTCTGGGAGGACTAGCGGAGACAGATACGCAGTATTTT. Its translation: CASGLGGLAETDTQYF. The rearrangement uses TRBV12-5 and TRBJ2-3, with 10 nucleotides matching TRBD2. Germline-derived CDR1 and CDR2 are LGHNT and FRNRAP. This CDR3 has 16 amino acids. The J segment lost 3 bases and the V segment lost 5 bases, leaving 8 bases of the junction unmatched. Complete variable domain (other parts from reference TRBV12-5 and TRBJ2-3): DARVTQTPRHKVTEMGQEVTMRCQPILGHNTVFWYRQTMMQGLELLAYFRNRAPLDDSGMPKDRFSAEMPDATLATLKIQPSEPRDSAVYFCASGLGGLAETDTQYFGPGTRLTVL.